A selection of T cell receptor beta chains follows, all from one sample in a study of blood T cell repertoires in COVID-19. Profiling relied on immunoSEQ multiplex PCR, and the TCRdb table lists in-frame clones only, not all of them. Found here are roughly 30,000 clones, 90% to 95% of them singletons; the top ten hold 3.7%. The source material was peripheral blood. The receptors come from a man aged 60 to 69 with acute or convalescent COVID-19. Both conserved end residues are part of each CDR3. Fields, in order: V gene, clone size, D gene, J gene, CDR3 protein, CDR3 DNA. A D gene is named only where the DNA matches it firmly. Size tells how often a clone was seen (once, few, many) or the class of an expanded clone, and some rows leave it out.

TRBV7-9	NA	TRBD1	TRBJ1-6	CASSRGQDVSPLHF	TGTGCCAGCAGTAGAGGACAGGACGTTTCACCCCTCCACTTT
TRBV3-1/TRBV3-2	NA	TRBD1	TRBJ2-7	CASSLRDRGYEQYF	TGTGCCAGCAGCCTCCGGGACAGGGGCTACGAGCAGTACTTC
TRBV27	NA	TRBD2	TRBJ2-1	CASSLGGRTEQFF	TGTGCCAGCAGTTTAGGCGGGAGGACTGAGCAGTTCTTC
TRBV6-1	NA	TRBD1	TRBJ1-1	CASSEDRGRAAEAFF	TGTGCCAGCAGTGAAGACAGGGGACGGGCGGCTGAAGCTTTCTTT
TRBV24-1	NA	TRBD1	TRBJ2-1	CATSDFGDRGFNEQFF	TGTGCCACCAGTGATTTCGGAGACAGGGGGTTCAATGAGCAGTTCTTC
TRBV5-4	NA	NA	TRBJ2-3	CASSRLLGTDTQYF	TGTGCCAGCAGTAGACTGCTCGGCACAGATACGCAGTATTTT
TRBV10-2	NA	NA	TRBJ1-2	CASSESGPYGYTF	TGCGCCAGCAGTGAGTCGGGCCCCTATGGCTACACCTTC
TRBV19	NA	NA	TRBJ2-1	CASRSRSPTPHNEQFF	TGTGCCAGTAGATCAAGGAGCCCAACTCCCCACAATGAGCAGTTCTTC
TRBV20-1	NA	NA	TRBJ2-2	CSASPRAGELFF	TGCAGTGCTAGTCCGCGGGCCGGGGAGCTGTTTTTT
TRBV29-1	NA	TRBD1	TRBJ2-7	CSVAGGDSYEQYF	TGCAGCGTTGCAGGGGGTGACTCCTACGAGCAGTACTTC
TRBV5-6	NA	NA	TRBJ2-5	CASSLAVQETQYF	TGTGCCAGCAGCTTGGCAGTCCAAGAGACCCAGTACTTC
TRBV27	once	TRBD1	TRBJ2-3	CASSYSQGLTDTQYF	TGTGCCAGCAGTTACTCACAGGGGCTCACAGATACGCAGTATTTT
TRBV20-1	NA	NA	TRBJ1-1	CSASKISLNTEAFF	TGCAGTGCTAGTAAAATCTCGTTGAACACTGAAGCTTTCTTT
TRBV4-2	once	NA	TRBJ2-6	CASSPQGSTPSGANVLTF	TGTGCCAGCAGCCCCCAGGGAAGCACCCCCTCTGGGGCCAACGTCCTGACTTTC
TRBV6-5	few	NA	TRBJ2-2	CASSDSRKGTGELFF	TGTGCCAGCAGTGACTCTAGGAAGGGGACCGGGGAGCTGTTTTTT
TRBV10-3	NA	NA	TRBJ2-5	CAISESPGISLPKETQYF	TGTGCCATCAGTGAGTCGCCAGGGATTAGTTTGCCCAAAGAGACCCAGTACTTC
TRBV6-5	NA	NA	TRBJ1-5	CASSYQRGQPQHF	TGTGCCAGCAGTTACCAACGAGGTCAGCCCCAGCATTTT
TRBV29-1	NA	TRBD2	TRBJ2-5	CSAASLAGGETQYF	TGCAGTGCTGCCTCCCTAGCGGGGGGTGAGACCCAGTACTTC
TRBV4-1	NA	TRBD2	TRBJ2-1	CASSWTSGGGNEQFF	TGCGCCAGCAGCTGGACTAGCGGAGGGGGGAATGAGCAGTTCTTC
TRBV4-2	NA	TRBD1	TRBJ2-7	CASSQAGTGSYEQYF	TGTGCCAGCAGCCAAGCCGGGACAGGCTCCTACGAGCAGTACTTC
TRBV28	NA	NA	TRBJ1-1	CASSSLRATGTEAFF	TGTGCCAGCAGTTCCCTTAGGGCGACAGGCACTGAAGCTTTCTTT
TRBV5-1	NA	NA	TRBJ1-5	CASSWGGAEEGQPQHF	TGCGCCAGCTCCTGGGGGGGGGCGGAGGAAGGTCAGCCCCAGCATTTT
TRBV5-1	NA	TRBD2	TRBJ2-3	CASSFLAGTDTQYF	TGCGCCAGCAGCTTTCTAGCGGGCACAGATACGCAGTATTTT
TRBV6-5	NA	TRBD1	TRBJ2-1	CASSLTGIEQFF	TGTGCCAGCAGTTTGACAGGGATTGAGCAGTTCTTC
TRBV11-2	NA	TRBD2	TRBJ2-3	CASSLMPVWTSGSTDTQYF	TGTGCCAGCAGCTTAATGCCCGTGTGGACTAGCGGATCCACAGATACGCAGTATTTT
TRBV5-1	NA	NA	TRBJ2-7	CASSWGHEQYF	TGCGCCAGCAGCTGGGGCCACGAGCAGTACTTC
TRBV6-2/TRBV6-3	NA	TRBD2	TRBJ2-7	CASSYRGRGLAGVKQYF	TGTGCCAGCAGTTACAGAGGGAGAGGGCTAGCGGGAGTTAAGCAGTACTTC
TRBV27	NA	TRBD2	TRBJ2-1	CASSSGTSGRSYNEQFF	TGTGCCAGCAGTTCCGGGACTAGCGGGAGGTCATACAATGAGCAGTTCTTC
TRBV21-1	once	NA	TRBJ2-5	CASSGPTGIGDQYF	TGTGCCAGCAGCGGGCCCACCGGTATCGGGGACCAGTACTTC
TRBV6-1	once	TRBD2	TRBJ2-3	CASSESSGSTDTQYF	TGTGCCAGCAGTGAATCTAGCGGGAGTACAGATACGCAGTATTTT
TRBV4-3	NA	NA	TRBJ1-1	CASSLPGGTEAFF	TGCGCCAGCAGCCTTCCGGGGGGAACTGAAGCTTTCTTT
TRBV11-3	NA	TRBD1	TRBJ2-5	CASSPTRDRTQYF	TGTGCCAGCAGCCCGACGAGGGACAGAACCCAGTACTTC
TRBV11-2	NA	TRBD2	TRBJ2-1	CASSRGGLAGVEQFF	TGTGCCAGCAGTAGGGGGGGACTAGCGGGAGTTGAGCAGTTCTTC
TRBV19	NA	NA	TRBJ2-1	CASSIRGYGNEQFF	TGTGCCAGTAGTATTAGGGGTTACGGCAATGAGCAGTTCTTC
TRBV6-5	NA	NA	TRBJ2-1	CASSRSSNEQFF	TGTGCCAGCAGCCGAAGCTCCAATGAGCAGTTCTTC
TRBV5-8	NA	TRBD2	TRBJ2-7	CASSSPGSSGRFIYEQYF	TGTGCCAGCAGCTCTCCCGGAAGTAGCGGGAGGTTCATTTACGAGCAGTACTTC
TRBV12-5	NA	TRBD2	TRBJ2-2	CASGRTSGRSSTGELFF	TGTGCTAGTGGGCGTACTAGCGGGAGGAGTAGCACCGGGGAGCTGTTTTTT
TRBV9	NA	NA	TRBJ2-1	CASSVIEGRDEQFF	TGTGCCAGCAGCGTAATAGAGGGTCGGGATGAGCAGTTCTTC
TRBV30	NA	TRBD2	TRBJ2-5	CAWSVLGGRALRETQYF	TGTGCCTGGAGTGTATTAGGCGGGAGGGCCCTCCGCGAGACCCAGTACTTC
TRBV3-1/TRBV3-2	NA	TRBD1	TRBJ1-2	CASSRTGGVGYGYTF	TGTGCCAGCAGCCGTACAGGGGGCGTAGGCTATGGCTACACCTTC
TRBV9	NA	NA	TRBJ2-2	CASSVFIGELFF	TGTGCCAGCAGCGTATTTATCGGGGAGCTGTTTTTT